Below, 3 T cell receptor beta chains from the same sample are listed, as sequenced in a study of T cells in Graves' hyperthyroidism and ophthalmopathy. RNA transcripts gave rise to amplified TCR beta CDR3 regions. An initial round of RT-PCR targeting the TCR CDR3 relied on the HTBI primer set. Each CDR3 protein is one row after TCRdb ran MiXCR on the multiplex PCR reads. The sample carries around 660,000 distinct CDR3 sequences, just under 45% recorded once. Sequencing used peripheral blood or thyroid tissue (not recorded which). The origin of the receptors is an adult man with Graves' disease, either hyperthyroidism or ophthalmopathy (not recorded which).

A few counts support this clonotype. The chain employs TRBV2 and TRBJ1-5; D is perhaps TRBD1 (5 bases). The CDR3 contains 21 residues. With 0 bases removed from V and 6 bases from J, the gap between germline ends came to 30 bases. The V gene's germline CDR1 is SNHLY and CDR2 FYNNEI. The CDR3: CASSEAVLTVGTSEASQPQHF. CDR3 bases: TGTGCCAGCAGTGAAGCGGTGCTTACTGTGGGGACTAGCGAGGCTAGTCAGCCCCAGCATTTT.

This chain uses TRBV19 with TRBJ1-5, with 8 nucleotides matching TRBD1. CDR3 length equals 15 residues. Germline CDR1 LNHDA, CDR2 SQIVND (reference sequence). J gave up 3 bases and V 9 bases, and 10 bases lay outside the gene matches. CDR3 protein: CASSNAGGVNQPQHF. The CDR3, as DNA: TGTGCCAGCTCAAACGCAGGGGGCGTCAATCAGCCCCAGCATTTT.

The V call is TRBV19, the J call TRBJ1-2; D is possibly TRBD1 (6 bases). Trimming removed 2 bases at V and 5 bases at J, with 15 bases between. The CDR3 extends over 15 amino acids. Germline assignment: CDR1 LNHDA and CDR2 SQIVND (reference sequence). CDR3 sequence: CASSIPGASVYGYTF. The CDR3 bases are TGTGCCAGTAGTATACCGGGGGCGTCAGTGTATGGCTACACCTTC. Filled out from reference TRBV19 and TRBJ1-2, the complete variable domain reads DGGITQSPKYLFRKEGQNVTLSCEQNLNHDAMYWYRQDPGQGLRLIYYSQIVNDFQKGDIAEGYSVSREKKESFPLTVTSAQKNPTAFYLCASSIPGASVYGYTFGSGTRLTVV.